The clone carrying this T cell receptor beta chain has at least ten counts. Antigen specificity is unknown. This entry comes from a study of T-cell reconstitution after alpha-beta-depleted transplantation in children. Study-wide findings and caveats: In some patients, recipient T cells and intrathymic progenitors surviving conditioning explained high day-60 diversity.

The germline gives CDR1 MNHEY, CDR2 SVGEGT. J lost 4 bases, V lost 3 bases, and 3 bases had no gene match. The CDR3 has 14 residues. TCRbeta library preparation incorporated unique molecular identifiers. TCRdb re-called the PCR reads through MiXCR, storing one row per CDR3 protein. The sample lists several thousand distinct CDR3 sequences, roughly 10% seen once, with approximately 79% in the top ten. The sequence was obtained from a patient aged 2 to 9 who had a stem cell transplant for inherited bone marrow failure, so the T cells may come from the graft donor. This specimen was PBMCs, mostly from graft donor cells, taken 360 days after TCRalphabeta/CD19-depleted stem cell transplant. The rearrangement links TRBV6-2 or TRBV6-3 to TRBJ1-1; TRBD1 aligns across 9 bases. DNA for the CDR3: TGTGCCAGCAGTTATCCGACAGGGGGCACTGAAGCTTTCTTT. Translating it yields CASSYPTGGTEAFF.